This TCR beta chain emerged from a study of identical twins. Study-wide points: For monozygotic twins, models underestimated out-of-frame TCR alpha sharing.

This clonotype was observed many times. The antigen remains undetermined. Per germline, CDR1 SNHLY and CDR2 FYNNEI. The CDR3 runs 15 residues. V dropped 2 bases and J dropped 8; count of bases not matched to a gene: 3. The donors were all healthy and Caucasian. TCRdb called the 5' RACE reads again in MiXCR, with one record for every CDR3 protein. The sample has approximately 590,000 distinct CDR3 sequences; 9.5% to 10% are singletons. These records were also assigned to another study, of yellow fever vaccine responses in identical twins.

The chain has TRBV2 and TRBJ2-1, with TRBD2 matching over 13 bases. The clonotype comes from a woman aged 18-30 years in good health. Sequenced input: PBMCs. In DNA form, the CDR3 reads TGTGCCAGCAGTGAACGGACTAGCGGGAGACATGAGCAGTTCTTC. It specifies CASSERTSGRHEQFF.